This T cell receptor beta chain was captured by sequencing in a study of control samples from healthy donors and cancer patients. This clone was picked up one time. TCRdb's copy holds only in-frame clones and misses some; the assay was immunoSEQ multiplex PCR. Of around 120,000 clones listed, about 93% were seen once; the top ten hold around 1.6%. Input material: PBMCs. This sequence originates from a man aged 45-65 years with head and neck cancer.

CDR3 nucleotides: TGTGCCAGCAGCCAGCGAGGATTGACCTTATACAATGAGCAGTTCTTC. The encoded protein is CASSQRGLTLYNEQFF. The rearrangement uses TRBV11-2 and TRBJ2-1; D not certain. The CDR3 extends over 16 amino acids. V was cut by 5 bases and J by 4 bases, with 18 bases left in between. Germline values: CDR1 SGHAT, CDR2 FQNNGV.